This is a list of T cell receptor beta chains from one sample in a study of blood T cell repertoires in COVID-19. Generated by immunoSEQ multiplex PCR, the TCRdb table keeps only in-frame clones and is missing some. The sample consists of 89,000 or so clones, roughly 88% of them appearing once. The sequenced material came from peripheral blood. The receptors here all came from a human donor in a cohort sampled during active COVID-19. The CDR3 runs from the conserved cysteine through the conserved F or W. A D gene is named only where the DNA matches it firmly. A row's size may be missing; if present it is once, few, many or a size class.

>TRBD2|-|TRBV13|TRBJ2-1
TGTGCCAGCAGCCCGCCGGCCGGGACTAGCTCTGATGAGCAGTTCTTC
CASSPPAGTSSDEQFF
>TRBD1|few|TRBV4-2|TRBJ1-6
TGTGCCAGCAGCCGGGGGACAGCCAATTCACCCCTCCACTTT
CASSRGTANSPLHF
>TRBD1|-|TRBV3-1/TRBV3-2|TRBJ1-2
TGTGCCAGCAGCCCTACACAGGGGGAGTTTGGCTACACCTTC
CASSPTQGEFGYTF
>TRBD1|-|TRBV4-1|TRBJ1-4
TGCGCCAGCAGCCAGGACAGGGGGGGCGAAAAACTGTTTTTT
CASSQDRGGEKLFF
>TRBD1|-|TRBV6-5|TRBJ1-6
TGTGCCAGCAGTCCACCGGGACAGAATTCACCCCTCCACTTT
CASSPPGQNSPLHF
>-|-|TRBV7-2|TRBJ1-2
TGTGCCAGCAGCTTAGGATCTGGGCCCGGCTATGGCTACACCTTC
CASSLGSGPGYGYTF
>-|few|TRBV19|TRBJ1-1
TGTGCCAGTAGTATTTCAGGGAACACTGAAGCTTTCTTT
CASSISGNTEAFF
>TRBD2|-|TRBV6-2/TRBV6-3|TRBJ2-3
TGTGCCAGCAGTGGCGGACTAGCGGGAGTTCATACGCAGTATTTT
CASSGGLAGVHTQYF
>TRBD2|few|TRBV5-1|TRBJ2-2
TGCGCCAGCAGCTTTAGCGGGGACACCGGGGAGCTGTTTTTT
CASSFSGDTGELFF
>TRBD1|-|TRBV19|TRBJ2-2
TGTGCCAGTAGTGAGCCGGGACAGGACACCGGGGAGCTGTTTTTT
CASSEPGQDTGELFF
>-|-|TRBV2|TRBJ1-1
TGTGCCAGCAGTGAAGGACCGGGGAGGGTGCCAAAAGCTTTCTTT
CASSEGPGRVPKAFF
>-|-|TRBV29-1|TRBJ1-5
TGCAGCGTTGGAGGATCTCGCAATCAGCCCCAGCATTTT
CSVGGSRNQPQHF
>TRBD1|-|TRBV28|TRBJ1-2
TGTGCCAGCAGCCAGTCGGGGACAGGGGGAATCTATGGCTACACCTTC
CASSQSGTGGIYGYTF
>-|-|TRBV21-1|TRBJ1-5
TGTGCCAGCAGCAAATGCGGGCCTTATAGCAATCAGCCCCAGCATTTT
CASSKCGPYSNQPQHF
>-|-|TRBV2|TRBJ2-3
TGTGCCAGCAGTGAACAGGGGGGAGACACAGATACGCAGTATTTT
CASSEQGGDTDTQYF
>-|-|TRBV2|TRBJ2-7
TGTGCCAGCACACGGAGCTCCTACGAGCAGTACTTC
CASTRSSYEQYF
>-|-|TRBV7-3|TRBJ2-6
TGTGCCAGCAGCCCTCCCGCGGGCGTCCTGACTTTC
CASSPPAGVLTF
>TRBD1|-|TRBV5-1|TRBJ2-1
TGCGCCAGCAGCTTGCCCGGGACAGGGGGCAATGAGCAGTTCTTC
CASSLPGTGGNEQFF